At least ten counts were recorded for the clone carrying this T cell receptor (beta chain). This specimen comes from a study of T cells in Graves' hyperthyroidism and ophthalmopathy. TCR beta CDR3 regions were amplified from RNA. Researchers ran a first-round RT-PCR on the TCR CDR3 using the HTBI primer set. MiXCR, run by TCRdb on the multiplex PCR reads, gives a single entry per CDR3 protein. This sample has about 400,000 distinct CDR3 sequences; approximately 13% occur once, and the top ten carry 5.3%. PBMCs were obtained from 9.5 to 10 ml fresh peripheral blood. The CDR3 runs to 16 residues. With V trimmed by 3 bases and J by 0 bases, 7 bases remained unmatched. Germline CDR1 DFQATT, CDR2 SNEGSKA (reference sequence).

The sample taken for sequencing was blood. The receptor was isolated from a woman aged 18-29 years with Graves' hyperthyroidism. The V and J genes are TRBV20-1 and TRBJ2-1, with TRBD2 matching 8 bases. The CDR3 sequence is CSASTAGASSYNEQFF. The CDR3, as DNA: TGCAGTGCTAGTACAGCGGGAGCCTCCTCCTACAATGAGCAGTTCTTC.